This TCR beta chain was recorded in a study of neurological immune-mediated disorders. V lost 5 bases and J lost 3, with 15 bases in between. Germline-derived CDR1 and CDR2 are DFQATT and SNEGSKA (reference sequence). This CDR3 spans 14 amino acids. TCRdb used MiXCR to reprocess the 5' RACE reads, holding one entry per CDR3 protein. Of about 38,000 distinct CDR3 sequences detected, roughly 5% appear once; the ten largest clones hold approximately 8.7%. The table lists this clonotype with many counts. J is TRBJ2-3 and V is TRBV20-1; unclear D gene. Sequenced: CD4+ T cells from blood. The source of this sequence is a man between 18 and 35 years old in good health. In DNA, the CDR3 is TGCAGTGCTCCCCTGTTTGTCCAAACAGATACGCAGTATTTT. Amino acids: CSAPLFVQTDTQYF.